This T cell receptor beta chain stems from a study of control samples from healthy donors and cancer patients. Here immunoSEQ multiplex PCR was the method, and the copy in TCRdb shows in-frame clones only, minus some. The table records about 15,000 clones, around 77% of them present only once. V lost 11 bases and J 6 bases, leaving 17 bases between the germline ends. Germline values: CDR1 MNHEY, CDR2 SMNVEV (reference sequence). The CDR3 is 13 residues long. This sequence was found in a female donor with lung cancer. The sample comprised formalin-fixed, paraffin-embedded tissue. The V gene is TRBV27, the J gene TRBJ1-5; D unresolved. CDR3 protein: CAGSPGPGQPQHF. CDR3 coding DNA: TGTGCCGGGTCCCCAGGTCCCGGTCAGCCCCAGCATTTT.